This T cell receptor beta chain is drawn from a study of blood T cell repertoires in COVID-19. Across the study: COVID-19 samples from acute and convalescent phases originated in the United States, Italy and Spain. Sources were T cells, B-cell-depleted T cells, or PBMCs; the material itself was cDNA or gDNA.

V lost 5 bases to trimming and J lost 5 bases, with 10 bases between them. The CDR3 is 13 amino acids. The germline V gene has CDR1 LNHDA and CDR2 SQIVND (reference sequence). Authors' data handling: Using reference gene primer amplification, nucleated cell counts were estimated. The table came from immunoSEQ multiplex PCR; TCRdb's copy has only in-frame clones and leaves some out. D and trimming come from the DNA, and the V and J calls and clone size come from that table. The sample carries 140,000 or so clones, more than 75% recorded once. The clonotype was recovered from a woman older than 75 with acute or convalescent COVID-19. This chain connects TRBV19 to TRBJ1-5; TRBD1 is a possible D gene (6 bases). The specimen was peripheral blood. CDR3 amino acids: CASSSQGHQPQHF. CDR3 bases: TGTGCCAGTAGTTCACAGGGTCATCAGCCCCAGCATTTT.